This record looks at one T cell receptor beta chain sequence and its context. Its target is unknown. This sample was included in a study of T-cell memory formation after mild COVID-19. Study results and caveats: The authors did not confirm SARS-CoV-2 specificity of second-wave clones peaking day 37.

One entry per CDR3 protein, called by TCRdb with MiXCR from the 5' RACE reads. The sample has 300,000 to 350,000 distinct CDR3 sequences; roughly 13% are singletons. V dropped 1 base and J dropped 6 bases, with 7 bases sitting between them. CDR1 SGHTA and CDR2 FQGTGA come from the germline V gene. The length of the CDR3 is 13 residues. Sequencing was done on a sample of PBMCs or a T cell subset sorted from them (not recorded which). The TCR sequence derives from a man younger than 35 who had mild COVID-19 (a few samples of this study predate the infection). Cell type and time point are not known. The chain is built from TRBV7-3 and TRBJ2-1; D uncertain. The CDR3 DNA follows: TGTGCCAGCAGCTTAAGGGCTCGCAATGAGCAGTTCTTC. Its translation: CASSLRARNEQFF.